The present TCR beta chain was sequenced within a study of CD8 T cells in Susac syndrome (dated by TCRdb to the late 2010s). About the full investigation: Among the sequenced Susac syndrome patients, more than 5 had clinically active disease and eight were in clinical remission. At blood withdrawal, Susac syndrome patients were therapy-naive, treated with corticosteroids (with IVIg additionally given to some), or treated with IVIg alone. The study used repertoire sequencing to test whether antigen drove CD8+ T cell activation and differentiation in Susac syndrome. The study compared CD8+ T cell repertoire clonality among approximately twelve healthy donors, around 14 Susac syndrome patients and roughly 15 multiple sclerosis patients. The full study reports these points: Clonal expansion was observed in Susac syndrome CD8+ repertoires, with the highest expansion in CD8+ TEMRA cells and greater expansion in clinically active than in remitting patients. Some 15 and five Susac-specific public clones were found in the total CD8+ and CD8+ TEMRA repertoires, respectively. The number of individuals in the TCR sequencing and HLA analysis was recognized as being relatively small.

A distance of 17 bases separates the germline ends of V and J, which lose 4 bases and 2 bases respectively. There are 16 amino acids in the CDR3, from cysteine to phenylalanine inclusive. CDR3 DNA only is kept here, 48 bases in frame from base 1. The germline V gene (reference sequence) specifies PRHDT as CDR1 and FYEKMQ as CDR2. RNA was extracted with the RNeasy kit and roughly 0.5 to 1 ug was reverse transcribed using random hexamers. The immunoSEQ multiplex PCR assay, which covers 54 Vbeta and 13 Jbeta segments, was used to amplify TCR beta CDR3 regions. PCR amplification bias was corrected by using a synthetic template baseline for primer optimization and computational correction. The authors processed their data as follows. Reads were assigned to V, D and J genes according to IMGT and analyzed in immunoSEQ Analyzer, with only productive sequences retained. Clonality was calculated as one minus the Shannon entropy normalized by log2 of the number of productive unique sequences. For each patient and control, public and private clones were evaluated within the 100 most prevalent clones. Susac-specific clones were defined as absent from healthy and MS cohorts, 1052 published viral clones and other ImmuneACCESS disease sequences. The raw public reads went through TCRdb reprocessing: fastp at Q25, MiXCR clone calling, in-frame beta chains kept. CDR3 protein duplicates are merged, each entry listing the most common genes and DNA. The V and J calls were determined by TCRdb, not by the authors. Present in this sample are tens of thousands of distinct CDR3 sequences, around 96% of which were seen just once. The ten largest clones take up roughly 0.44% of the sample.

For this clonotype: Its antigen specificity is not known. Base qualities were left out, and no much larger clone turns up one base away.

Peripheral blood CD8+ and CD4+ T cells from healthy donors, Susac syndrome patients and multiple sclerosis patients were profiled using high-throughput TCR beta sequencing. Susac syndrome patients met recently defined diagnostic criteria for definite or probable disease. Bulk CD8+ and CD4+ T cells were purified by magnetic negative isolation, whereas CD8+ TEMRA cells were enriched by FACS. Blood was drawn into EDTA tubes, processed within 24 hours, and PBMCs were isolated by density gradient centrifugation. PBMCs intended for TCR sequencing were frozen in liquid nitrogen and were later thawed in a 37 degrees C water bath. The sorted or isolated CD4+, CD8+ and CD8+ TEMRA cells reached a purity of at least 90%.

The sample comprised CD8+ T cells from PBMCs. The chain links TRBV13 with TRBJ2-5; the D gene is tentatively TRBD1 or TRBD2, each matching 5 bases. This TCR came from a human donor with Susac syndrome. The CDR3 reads CASSSALLGEQETQYF. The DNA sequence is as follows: TGTGCCAGCAGCTCCGCCTTGTTGGGGGAACAAGAGACCCAGTACTTC.